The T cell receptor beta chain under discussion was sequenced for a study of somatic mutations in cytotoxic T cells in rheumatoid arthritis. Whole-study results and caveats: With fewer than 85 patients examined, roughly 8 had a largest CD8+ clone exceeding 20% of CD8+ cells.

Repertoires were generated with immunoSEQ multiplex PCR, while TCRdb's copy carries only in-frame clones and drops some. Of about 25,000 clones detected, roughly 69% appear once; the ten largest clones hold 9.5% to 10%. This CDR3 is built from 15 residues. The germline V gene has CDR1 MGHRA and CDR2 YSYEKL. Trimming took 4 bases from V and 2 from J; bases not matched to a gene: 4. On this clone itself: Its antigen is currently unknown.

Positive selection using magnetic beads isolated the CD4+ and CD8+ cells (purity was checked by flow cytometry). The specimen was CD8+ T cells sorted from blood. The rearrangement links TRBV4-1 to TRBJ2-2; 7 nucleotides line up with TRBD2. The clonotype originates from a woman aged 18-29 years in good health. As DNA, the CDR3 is TGCGCCAGCAGCCCCCAGCGGGGCAACACCGGGGAGCTGTTTTTT. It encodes CASSPQRGNTGELFF.